These 24 T cell receptor beta chains originate from one sample sequenced in a study of cytomegalovirus exposure and HLA in healthy donors. The study ran its PCR with 60 Vbeta and 13 Jbeta primers. Here immunoSEQ multiplex PCR was the method, and the copy in TCRdb shows in-frame clones only, minus some. The sample carries around 130,000 clones, 65% to 80% recorded once. Material for sequencing was PBMCs. These receptor sequences come from a woman aged 35 to 49 in good health and CMV-seropositive.

This clone has ten or more counts. DNA of the CDR3: TGTGCCAGCAGCTTAGTGTCCCAGGGAGCTTTCTTT. Translating gives CASSLVSQGAFF. V usage is TRBV11-2 and J usage is TRBJ1-1, with a possible D match to TRBD1 (5 bases). CDR3 length equals 12 residues. From germline, CDR1 is SGHAT and CDR2 FQNNGV. V lost 1 base, J lost 10 bases, and 10 bases lay in between.

This chain links TRBV4-3 with TRBJ1-4, with 7 bases lining up with TRBD1. V lost 4 bases, J lost 8 bases, and 10 bases stayed unmatched. The CDR3 runs to 15 residues. Germline CDR1 and CDR2: LGHNA and YSLEER. CDR3 protein: CASSRARTGGEKLFF. The DNA of the CDR3 is TGCGCCAGCAGCCGCGCCAGGACAGGTGGGGAAAAACTGTTTTTT.

This sequence joins TRBV5-5 and TRBJ2-7, with 8 nucleotides matching TRBD2. Per the germline V gene, CDR1 is SGHKS and CDR2 is YYEKEE (reference sequence). With V trimmed by 2 bases and J by 2 bases, 6 bases remained unmatched. The CDR3 length is 15 residues. DNA for the CDR3: TGTGCCAGCAGCTTCGGGGGGGGACCCGCCTACGAGCAGTACTTC. It codes for CASSFGGGPAYEQYF.

There are a few counts of this clone. J is TRBJ2-7 and V is TRBV13; D is possibly TRBD2 (5 bases). Trimming cost V 4 bases and J 1 base, with 14 bases left between them. Germline assignment: CDR1 PRHDT and CDR2 FYEKMQ (reference sequence). This CDR3 is built from 15 residues. CDR3 nucleotide sequence: TGTGCCAGCAGCTCAACGGGGTTTCTTTCCTACGAGCAGTACTTC. Amino acids: CASSSTGFLSYEQYF.

The gene calls are TRBV4-3 and TRBJ2-7; no reliable D call. This CDR3 contains 15 residues. V dropped 0 bases and J dropped 7 bases, with 16 bases sitting between them. Germline-derived CDR1 and CDR2 are LGHNA and YSLEER. CDR3 nucleotide sequence: TGCGCCAGCAGCCAAGATCTTAATAGTCGAACGGAGCAGTACTTC. It is translated as CASSQDLNSRTEQYF.

V usage is TRBV6-5 and J usage is TRBJ1-2, with TRBD1 identical over 9 bases. The CDR3 has 15 amino acids. Germline CDR1 reads MNHEY; CDR2 reads SVGAGI. The J segment lost 1 base and the V segment lost 4 bases, leaving 4 bases of the junction unmatched. The CDR3 spells CASSSRDRVNYGYTF. The CDR3 nucleotides are TGTGCCAGCAGTTCCCGGGACAGGGTTAACTATGGCTACACCTTC.

In its sample, this clone was seen a few times. The J gene is TRBJ1-2, the V gene TRBV7-9; D is unclear. Between the trimmed V and J ends, which lost 4 bases and 2 bases, there was a span of 8 bases. The CDR3 length is 13 residues. Germline V gene lookup returns CDR1 SEHNR and CDR2 FQNEAQ (reference sequence). CDR3 bases: TGTGCCAGCAGCTCCGATGCGAACTATGGCTACACCTTC. Residues: CASSSDANYGYTF.

In its sample, this clone was seen a few times. V gene TRBV28 combines with J gene TRBJ2-6; D is perhaps TRBD1 (6 bases). Germline loops: CDR1 MDHEN, CDR2 SYDVKM. V was clipped by 4 bases and J by 4 bases, with 11 bases between them. This CDR3 comprises 15 residues. The DNA for the CDR3 is TGTGCCAGCAGTTCCTGGGGGCTGGGGGCCAACGTCCTGACTTTC. It codes for CASSSWGLGANVLTF.

This chain uses TRBV7-2 with TRBJ1-2, with D perhaps matching TRBD1 (5 bases). The V end lost 3 bases, the J end lost 2 bases, and 19 bases lay between the germline ends. The CDR3 loop spans 17 amino acids. Germline CDR1 and CDR2: SGHTA and FQGNSA. CDR3 nucleotides: TGTGCCAGCAGCTTGCGGATCTTGGACACGAGAAACTATGGCTACACCTTC. It yields the protein CASSLRILDTRNYGYTF. The full variable domain, its missing parts supplied by reference TRBV7-2 and TRBJ1-2, is GAGVSQSPSNKVTEKGKDVELRCDPISGHTALYWYRQSLGQGLEFLIYFQGNSAPDKSGLPSDRFSAERTGGSVSTLTIQRTQQEDSAVYLCASSLRILDTRNYGYTFGSGTRLTVV.

The chain is built from TRBV20-1 and TRBJ1-5; D remains ambiguous. Germline assignment: CDR1 DFQATT and CDR2 SNEGSKA (reference sequence). V lost 3 bases, J lost 11 bases, and 11 bases lay in between. The length of the CDR3 is 11 residues. DNA for the CDR3: TGCAGTGCTAGCGCTGCCGGGACCCAGCATTTT. Residues: CSASAAGTQHF.

This chain joins TRBV6-5 and TRBJ2-7; TRBD1 aligns across 7 bases. J was trimmed by 4 bases and V by 5 bases; bases with no gene match: 2. The V gene's germline CDR1 is MNHEY and CDR2 SVGAGI. The CDR3 has 12 residues. CDR3 DNA: TGTGCCAGCAGTCGACAGGGTTACGAGCAGTACTTC. It specifies CASSRQGYEQYF.

This clone was picked up one time. The chain couples TRBV4-1 to TRBJ2-6; TRBD2 matches at 11 bases. There are 18 residues in the CDR3. V lost 3 bases, J lost 0 bases, and 4 bases stayed unmatched. From germline, CDR1 is MGHRA and CDR2 YSYEKL. CDR3 bases: TGCGCCAGCAGCCATGAGGGACTAGCGGACTCTGGGGCCAACGTCCTGACTTTC. Amino acids: CASSHEGLADSGANVLTF.

V and J are TRBV27 and TRBJ2-7, with 11 bases identical to TRBD2. Trimming removed 2 bases from V and 1 base from J; junction bases left unmatched: 16. This CDR3 region has 20 residues. Germline CDR1 and CDR2: MNHEY and SMNVEV (reference sequence). In DNA, the CDR3 is TGTGCCAGCAGTTTAGGCGGGGCTAGCGGGAGGCCGGGGCGGTCCTACGAGCAGTACTTC. Translating gives CASSLGGASGRPGRSYEQYF.

The chain employs TRBV4-2 and TRBJ1-1, with a tentative D call TRBD1 (5 bases). The CDR3 has 15 amino acids. CDR1 LGHNA and CDR2 YNFKEQ come from the germline V gene. Trimming shortened V by 0 bases and J by 4 bases, and 12 bases separated the two germline ends. CDR3 sequence (DNA): TGTGCCAGCAGCCAAGAGGGAGGAGGGGTCACTGAAGCTTTCTTT. This codes for CASSQEGGGVTEAFF.

The chain employs TRBV7-3 and TRBJ2-1, with TRBD2 matching over 9 bases. Losses at the gene ends were 2 bases for V and 2 bases for J; bases not matched to a gene: 13. The CDR3 spans 19 residues. Germline CDR1 reads SGHTA; CDR2 reads FQGTGA. In DNA form, the CDR3 reads TGTGCCAGCAGCTTAGAAGGCGGGGGGGCCTTCCCTACCTACAATGAGCAGTTCTTC. Protein: CASSLEGGGAFPTYNEQFF. Full variable domain (missing parts from reference TRBV7-3 and TRBJ2-1): GAGVSQTPSNKVTEKGKYVELRCDPISGHTALYWYRQSLGQGPEFLIYFQGTGAADDSGLPNDRFFAVRPEGSVSTLKIQRTERGDSAVYLCASSLEGGGAFPTYNEQFFGPGTRLTVL.

This clone was recorded only once. In the same sample, other DNA sequences code for this CDR3. This rearrangement joins TRBV28 to TRBJ1-1; no clear D gene. CDR1 is MDHEN, CDR2 SYDVKM, per germline. The CDR3 runs to 12 residues. V was shortened by 5 bases and J by 4 bases, with 8 bases between the two germline ends. The CDR3 DNA reads as TGTGCCAGCAGTCGAGTAAGCACTGAAGCTTTCTTT. Translating gives CASSRVSTEAFF.

The chain joins TRBV30 to TRBJ2-5, with D possibly matching TRBD2 (5 bases). Trimming removed 2 bases from V and 3 bases from J, with 10 bases in between. Germline CDR1 reads GTSNPN; CDR2 reads SVGIG (reference sequence). The CDR3 length is 13 residues. The CDR3 bases are TGTGCCTGGAGTCGCGGGTTGGAAGAGACCCAGTACTTC. Residues: CAWSRGLEETQYF.

This chain connects TRBV7-2 to TRBJ2-3, with 8 bases fitting TRBD2. CDR1 and CDR2 from the germline V gene are SGHTA and FQGNSA. Trimming cost V 6 bases and J 4 bases; bases outside gene matches: 15. This CDR3 spans 17 amino acids. CDR3 region: CASRGIEHRLASDTQYF. CDR3 sequence (DNA): TGTGCCAGCAGGGGAATTGAGCACAGACTAGCGTCAGATACGCAGTATTTT.

This clone was detected only a few times. The chain carries TRBV4-3 and TRBJ2-3; 7 positions agree with TRBD1. From germline, CDR1 is LGHNA and CDR2 YSLEER. The CDR3 loop spans 12 amino acids. With 8 bases clipped from V and 6 bases from J, the junction kept 5 bases outside the gene matches. The CDR3 region has the DNA TGCGCCAGCCGGAACAGGGGCGATACGCAGTATTTT. Protein sequence: CASRNRGDTQYF.

This clone was observed a single time. J is TRBJ2-1 and V is TRBV30; TRBD1 agrees at 7 bases. The germline CDR1 and CDR2 sequences are GTSNPN and SVGIG (reference sequence). V lost 2 bases, J lost 6 bases, and 4 bases stayed unmatched. This CDR3 is 13 amino acids long. The CDR3 DNA follows: TGTGCCTGGAGTACCGGGACAGCCAATGAGCAGTTCTTC. The encoded protein is CAWSTGTANEQFF.

The chain recombines TRBV7-9 with TRBJ2-5; a possible D gene is TRBD1 (5 bases). V dropped 2 bases and J dropped 1 base, with 8 bases sitting between them. This CDR3 is built from 14 residues. Germline values: CDR1 SEHNR, CDR2 FQNEAQ (reference sequence). The CDR3 is CASSLLQGQETQYF. CDR3 in DNA: TGTGCCAGCAGCTTACTCCAGGGCCAAGAGACCCAGTACTTC.

This rearrangement joins TRBV28 to TRBJ2-7; weak D call: TRBD1 (6 bases). V lost 4 bases to trimming and J lost 0 bases, with 10 bases between them. The germline V gene encodes CDR1 MDHEN and CDR2 SYDVKM. The CDR3 is 14 amino acids. CDR3 amino acids: CASSSSDSSYEQYF. CDR3 nucleotide sequence: TGTGCCAGCAGTTCCTCGGACAGCTCCTACGAGCAGTACTTC. The variable domain in full, with the rest retrieved from reference TRBV28 and TRBJ2-7, is DVKVTQSSRYLVKRTGEKVFLECVQDMDHENMFWYRQDPGLGLRLIYFSYDVKMKEKGDIPEGYSVSREKKERFSLILESASTNQTSMYLCASSSSDSSYEQYFGPGTRLTVT.

The rearrangement uses TRBV30 and TRBJ1-1, with D possibly being TRBD1 (5 bases). V lost 0 bases, J lost 5 bases, and 10 bases lay in between. The CDR3 has 13 amino acids. The germline CDR1 and CDR2 sequences are GTSNPN and SVGIG (reference sequence). For the CDR3, the DNA is TGTGCCTGGAGTGTACGCAGGGCAACTGAAGCTTTCTTT. Translating gives CAWSVRRATEAFF. The full variable domain, completed using reference TRBV30 and TRBJ1-1, is SQTIHQWPATLVQPVGSPLSLECTVEGTSNPNLYWYRQAAGRGLQLLFYSVGIGQISSEVPQNLSASRPQDRQFILSSKKLLLSDSGFYLCAWSVRRATEAFFGQGTRLTVV.

The sample holds a few counts of this clone. The rearrangement uses TRBV9 and TRBJ1-1, with no clear D. Per the germline V gene, CDR1 is SGDLS and CDR2 is YYNGEE. V gave up 0 bases and J gave up 5 bases, with 11 bases separating them. This CDR3 region has 14 residues. The CDR3 DNA follows: TGTGCCAGCAGCGTAGCAGACCAGGCGACTGAAGCTTTCTTT. Translated, it gives CASSVADQATEAFF. Full variable domain (remainder filled in from reference TRBV9 and TRBJ1-1): DSGVTQTPKHLITATGQRVTLRCSPRSGDLSVYWYQQSLDQGLQFLIQYYNGEERAKGNILERFSAQQFPDLHSELNLSSLELGDSALYFCASSVADQATEAFFGQGTRLTVV.